The 25 T cell receptor beta chains presented below share a single source sample, sequenced in a study of blood T cell repertoires in COVID-19. The table came from immunoSEQ multiplex PCR; TCRdb's copy has only in-frame clones and leaves some out. There are 200,000 to 300,000 clones in the sample; approximately 86% occur only once, and around 2.9% lies in the top ten. The sequencing input was peripheral blood. These receptors all come from a woman between 25 and 40 years old who had recovered from COVID-19.

J is TRBJ2-2 and V is TRBV2; the match to TRBD1 covers 8 bases. The V gene's germline CDR1 is SNHLY and CDR2 FYNNEI. CDR3 length: 14 amino acids. The trim removed 7 bases at V and 1 base at J, leaving 2 bases unmatched. Here the CDR3 reads CASTGTGNTGELFF. CDR3 coding DNA: TGTGCCAGCACCGGGACAGGGAACACCGGGGAGCTGTTTTTT. Combining the CDR3 with reference TRBV2 and TRBJ2-2 gives the whole variable domain EPEVTQTPSHQVTQMGQEVILRCVPISNHLYFYWYRQILGQKVEFLVSFYNNEISEKSEIFDDQFSVERPDGSNFTLKIRSTKLEDSAMYFCASTGTGNTGELFFGEGSRLTVL.

The chain joins TRBV5-1 to TRBJ1-6, with D perhaps TRBD1 (5 bases). The CDR3 has 16 amino acids. CDR1 is SGHRS and CDR2 is YFSETQ in the germline V gene. V was clipped by 1 base and J by 8 bases, with 16 bases between them. CDR3 coding DNA: TGCGCCAGCAGCTTGTGGGGCAGCGCTCAAGATTCACCCCTCCACTTT. It is translated as CASSLWGSAQDSPLHF.

A note on this clone: The junction does not match germline at one end; this may be a read error. This sequence joins TRBV4-1 and TRBJ2-2; 10 nucleotides align to TRBD1. This CDR3 contains 15 residues. CDR1 is MGHRA, CDR2 YSYEKL, per germline. In DNA, the CDR3 is TGCGCCAGCAGTCAAGACAGGGGGCTTACCGGGGAGCTGTTTTTT. This codes for CASSQDRGLTGELFF.

This clone was recorded a few times. V usage is TRBV10-3 and J usage is TRBJ1-4; no clear D. This CDR3 has 14 residues. Germline-derived CDR1 and CDR2 are ENHRY and SYGVKD. V lost 7 bases, J lost 3 bases, and 12 bases lay in between. The CDR3 DNA is TGTGCCATCACCCCGGGATTATCTAATGAAAAACTGTTTTTT. Amino acid sequence: CAITPGLSNEKLFF.

This chain connects TRBV7-8 to TRBJ1-1; 8 positions agree with TRBD1. V was clipped by 1 base and J by 6 bases; unmatched bases: 7. Germline loops: CDR1 SGHVS, CDR2 FQNEAQ. CDR3 size: 15 residues. CDR3 sequence: CASSLGHVRGPEAFF. In DNA form, the CDR3 reads TGTGCCAGCAGCTTAGGCCATGTCAGGGGGCCTGAAGCTTTCTTT.

The chain uses TRBV18 and TRBJ1-6; no firm D call. The CDR3 has 13 amino acids. In germline, CDR1 is KGHSH, CDR2 LQKENI. Trimming removed 7 bases from V and 5 bases from J, with 9 bases in between. The DNA for the CDR3 is TGTGCCAGCTGTGAACTCAATAATTCACCCCTCCACTTT. The encoded protein is CASCELNNSPLHF.

The chain couples TRBV19 to TRBJ2-5; 8 bases are shared with TRBD1. CDR3 length equals 16 residues. CDR1 is LNHDA and CDR2 is SQIVND in the germline V gene (reference sequence). V lost 3 bases to trimming and J lost 5 bases; unmatched junction nucleotides: 11. CDR3 residues: CASSISAGGLGETQYF. CDR3 nucleotide sequence: TGTGCCAGTAGTATTTCTGCAGGGGGCTTGGGGGAGACCCAGTACTTC.

As to this clone: Other DNA sequences within the sample encode an identical CDR3. The J gene is TRBJ2-5, the V gene TRBV7-2, with 10 bases fitting TRBD1. The germline V gene encodes CDR1 SGHTA and CDR2 FQGNSA. V was pared by 6 bases and J by 5 bases, with 6 bases of the junction left unmatched. The CDR3 is 14 amino acids. CDR3 residues: CASSFRTGGETQYF. The CDR3 DNA sequence: TGTGCCAGCAGTTTTCGGACAGGGGGTGAGACCCAGTACTTC.

This chain joins TRBV6-2 or TRBV6-3 and TRBJ1-1, with D unclear. Trimming removed 3 bases at V and 3 bases at J, with 11 bases between. The CDR3 is 14 amino acids. Per the germline V gene, CDR1 is MNHEY and CDR2 is SVGEGT. CDR3 in DNA: TGTGCCAGCAGTTATTCTACCGGGGACACTGAAGCTTTCTTT. Encoded protein: CASSYSTGDTEAFF.

The rearrangement joins TRBV5-1 to TRBJ1-6; 9 bases fit TRBD1. The CDR3 is made up of 14 amino acids. V shed 0 bases and J 10 bases; nucleotides not matched to a gene: 2. The germline V gene has CDR1 SGHRS and CDR2 YFSETQ. The CDR3 here is CASSLGDRDSPLHF. For the CDR3, the DNA is TGCGCCAGCAGCTTGGGGGACAGGGACTCACCCCTCCACTTT.

The chain uses TRBV18 and TRBJ2-2, with 7 bases matching TRBD2. The CDR3 is made up of 16 amino acids. V was pared by 0 bases and J by 0 bases, with 1 base of the junction left unmatched. CDR1 is KGHSH, CDR2 LQKENI, per germline. In DNA form, the CDR3 reads TGTGCCAGCTCACCACCCGGGGGGACGAACACCGGGGAGCTGTTTTTT. It codes for CASSPPGGTNTGELFF.

The rearrangement joins TRBV29-1 to TRBJ2-2; maybe TRBD2 (5 bases). The CDR3 covers 14 residues. Trimming took 3 bases from V and 5 from J, leaving 13 bases between them. CDR1 SQVTM and CDR2 ANQGSEA come from the germline V gene. For the CDR3, the DNA is TGCAGCGTTGACGGACGGACGGGGACCGGGGAGCTGTTTTTT. Amino acids: CSVDGRTGTGELFF.

The sample holds one count of this clone. The genes are TRBV19 and TRBJ1-6; maybe TRBD1 (6 bases). Trimming shortened V by 5 bases and J by 0 bases, and 20 bases separated the two germline ends. From germline, CDR1 is LNHDA and CDR2 SQIVND (reference sequence). The CDR3 is 19 residues long. Here the CDR3 DNA reads TGTGCCAGTAGTCAGGCCTGGACAGCGGGGAGCTCCTATAATTCACCCCTCCACTTT. Protein: CASSQAWTAGSSYNSPLHF.

This chain uses TRBV6-5 with TRBJ1-2; 11 bases are shared with TRBD1. Germline V gene data show CDR1 as MNHEY and CDR2 as SVGAGI. CDR3 size: 15 residues. J lost 3 bases, V lost 2 bases, and 2 bases had no gene match. As DNA, the CDR3 is TGTGCCAGCAGTTACCGGGGACAGGGGGACTATGGCTACACCTTC. Translating it yields CASSYRGQGDYGYTF.

The V and J genes are TRBV5-1 and TRBJ2-5, with 7 nucleotides matching TRBD1. This CDR3 has 14 residues. Trimming took 6 bases from V and 5 from J; bases not matched to a gene: 10. CDR1 is SGHRS, CDR2 YFSETQ, per germline. The CDR3 DNA is TGCGCCAGCACAAAGACAGGGTCACGGGAGACCCAGTACTTC. Translation gives CASTKTGSRETQYF. Looking up the rest from reference TRBV5-1 and TRBJ2-5 gives the full variable domain: KAGVTQTPRYLIKTRGQQVTLSCSPISGHRSVSWYQQTPGQGLQFLFEYFSETQRNKGNFPGRFSGRQFSNSRSEMNVSTLELGDSALYLCASTKTGSRETQYFGPGTRLLVL.

The chain carries TRBV7-8 and TRBJ2-1; 11 nucleotides line up with TRBD2. The germline V gene encodes CDR1 SGHVS and CDR2 FQNEAQ. The trim removed 3 bases at V and 8 bases at J, leaving 9 bases unmatched. The CDR3 runs 16 residues. CDR3 sequence: CASSLLLAGGPYEQFF. The CDR3 nucleotides read TGTGCCAGCAGCTTGCTTTTAGCGGGGGGGCCCTATGAGCAGTTCTTC.

The chain employs TRBV10-3 and TRBJ1-4; D gene unclear. From germline, CDR1 is ENHRY and CDR2 SYGVKD. This CDR3 has 14 amino acids. V was shortened by 3 bases and J by 12 bases, with 17 bases between the two germline ends. The CDR3 bases are TGTGCCATCAGTGACCCGCGTGCCGGGGTGGAACTGTTTTTT. Translating it yields CAISDPRAGVELFF.

The chain joins TRBV18 to TRBJ2-7; possible D gene TRBD1, 5 bases. The CDR3 length is 14 residues. CDR1 is KGHSH and CDR2 is LQKENI in the germline V gene. The germline V and J ends were trimmed by 3 bases and 2 bases, with 11 bases remaining between them. The chain's CDR3 is CASSPFRVAYEQYF. Here the CDR3 DNA reads TGTGCCAGCTCACCCTTCAGGGTGGCCTACGAGCAGTACTTC.

V is TRBV12-3 or TRBV12-4 and J is TRBJ2-7, with D unclear. V gave up 6 bases and J gave up 3 bases, with 12 bases separating them. There are 13 residues in the CDR3. In DNA, the CDR3 is TGTGCCAGCAGAAACAGTGCTTACTACGAGCAGTACTTC. Protein sequence: CASRNSAYYEQYF.

This sequence joins TRBV9 and TRBJ2-5, with a tentative D call TRBD2 (6 bases). The CDR3 is 14 amino acids. Germline values: CDR1 SGDLS, CDR2 YYNGEE. V gave up 3 bases and J gave up 5 bases, with 14 bases separating them. CDR3 bases: TGTGCCAGCAGCGCCGGGACTCAGTTCGAGACCCAGTACTTC. It codes for CASSAGTQFETQYF.

The chain couples TRBV6-5 to TRBJ2-1; D gene uncertain. V gave up 0 bases and J gave up 9 bases, with 6 bases separating them. Germline CDR1 MNHEY, CDR2 SVGAGI. The CDR3 loop spans 12 amino acids. This CDR3 reads CASSYSTGEQFF. Written as DNA, the CDR3 is TGTGCCAGCAGTTACTCGACGGGTGAGCAGTTCTTC.

The V call is TRBV10-2, the J call TRBJ2-7, with TRBD2 matching 10 bases. CDR3 length: 15 residues. CDR1 and CDR2 from the germline V gene are WSHSY and SAAADI. V lost 11 bases and J lost 5; bases outside the gene matches: 15. CDR3 coding DNA: TGCGCCGCCCGAACAGGAGCGGGGGGGCCGGACGAGCAGTACTTC. Its translation is CAARTGAGGPDEQYF.

This chain connects TRBV7-3 to TRBJ2-1; 10 bases map to TRBD2. The CDR3 contains 14 residues. Germline CDR1 reads SGHTA; CDR2 reads FQGTGA. With 6 bases clipped from V and 8 bases from J, the junction kept 7 bases outside the gene matches. The CDR3 DNA follows: TGTGCCAGCAGTTCAATAGGGACTAGCGATGAGCAGTTCTTC. Amino acid sequence: CASSSIGTSDEQFF.

This rearrangement joins TRBV19 to TRBJ2-7; D is undetermined. The CDR3 spans 13 residues. Germline loops: CDR1 LNHDA, CDR2 SQIVND (reference sequence). The ends were cut back, 6 bases at V and 4 bases at J, with 13 bases in the middle. The CDR3, as DNA: TGTGCCAGTAGCTCTACCGTAATGTACGAGCAGTACTTC. Amino acids: CASSSTVMYEQYF.

The chain recombines TRBV5-4 with TRBJ2-5; 10 positions match TRBD1. CDR1 SGHNT and CDR2 YYREEE come from the germline V gene (reference sequence). The CDR3 is 16 amino acids. Trimming cost V 3 bases and J 1 base; bases outside gene matches: 6. The CDR3 loop is CASSWLGQGIQETQYF. CDR3 nucleotides: TGTGCCAGCAGCTGGCTGGGACAGGGGATCCAAGAGACCCAGTACTTC.